Sequencing of this T cell receptor (beta chain) was carried out in a study of blood T cells in healthy people across ages. The study's findings and limits: Observed TCR beta diversity per million T cells went down as age went up. This fall followed a roughly linear course with age. Naive T cell percentage showed a strong correlation with TCR beta diversity.

This CDR3 contains 15 residues. Germline loops: CDR1 SGHRS, CDR2 YFSETQ. J was trimmed by 5 bases and V by 4 bases; bases with no gene match: 6. For the second PCR, which ran for about 6 to 12 cycles, a sample-barcoded 5' primer and a J-beta primer mix were used. Tagging of each cDNA molecule was performed by a template-switch adaptor with 12 random nucleotides. TCRdb analysed the 5' RACE reads with MiXCR anew, one entry per CDR3 protein. Of some 900,000 distinct CDR3 sequences listed, around 48% were seen once; the top ten hold 13%. There were at least 5 micrograms of total RNA extracted from every sample. This clonotype appeared a few times. Its antigen is unknown.

The sequence was collected from a man younger than 45 in good health. The chain has TRBV5-1 and TRBJ1-6; TRBD1 agrees at 7 bases. Sequences were obtained from blood. CDR3: CASSGGDRNNSPLHF. DNA of the CDR3: TGCGCCAGCAGCGGGGGGGACAGAAATAATTCACCCCTCCACTTT.